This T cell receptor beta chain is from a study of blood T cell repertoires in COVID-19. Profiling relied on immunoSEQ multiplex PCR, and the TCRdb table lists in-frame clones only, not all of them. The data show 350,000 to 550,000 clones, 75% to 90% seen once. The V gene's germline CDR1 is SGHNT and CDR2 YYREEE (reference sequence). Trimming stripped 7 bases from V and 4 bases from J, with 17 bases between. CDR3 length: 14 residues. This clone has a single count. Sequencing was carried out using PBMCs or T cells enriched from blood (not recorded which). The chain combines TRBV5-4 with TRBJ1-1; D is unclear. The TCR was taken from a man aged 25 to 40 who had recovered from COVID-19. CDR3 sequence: CASYSLGEGTEAFF. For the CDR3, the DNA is TGTGCCAGCTACAGCCTCGGGGAAGGCACTGAAGCTTTCTTT.